This note documents a single T cell receptor (beta chain) sequence. Its antigen is currently unknown. No immunosuppressive drugs were given to ulcerative colitis patients before diagnostic colonoscopy. At colonoscopy, a blood sample was also collected. The data are from a study of pediatric ulcerative colitis. Per germline, CDR1 LGHNA and CDR2 YSLEER. V was clipped by 0 bases and J by 1 base, with 16 bases between them. The CDR3 is 17 amino acids. Libraries were prepared by immunoSEQ multiplex PCR; TCRdb keeps only in-frame clonotypes and omits some of them. The sample includes around 64,000 clones, 70% to 80% seen only once; the top ten take about 5.2%. Findings and caveats of the study: Substantially fewer templates came from a couple of patients' blood samples. Total lymphocyte DNA, not sorted subsets, was the template.

Material: blood. The TCR originated in a boy aged 5-17 years with moderate ulcerative colitis. The genes are TRBV4-3 and TRBJ2-7; tentatively, D is TRBD1 or TRBD2 (5 bases each). CDR3 residues: CASSQDWGSSRSYEQYF. In DNA form, the CDR3 reads TGCGCCAGCAGCCAAGATTGGGGGAGCTCAAGGTCCTACGAGCAGTACTTC.